Reported below is one TCR beta chain. Its antigen remains unknown. The CDR3 spans 12 residues. Trimming pared 8 bases from V and 10 bases from J, leaving 17 bases between. Per the germline V gene, CDR1 is MNHEY and CDR2 is SVGEGT. No patient had received any treatment before thyroid surgery. Under the authors' procedure: Clinicopathological groups differed in CDR3, with these differences serving to build a distant-metastasis classifier for papillary thyroid cancer. TCRdb reanalyzed the PCR reads with MiXCR. None of the V and J calls come from the authors' own analysis; TCRdb made them. This table holds some 20,000 clones, roughly 23% found once. This entry is derived from a study of metastatic and nonmetastatic thyroid tumors. Study as a whole: Blood and tumor or nodule tissue repertoires from malignant and benign thyroid patients were compared.

Study conclusions and caveats: The study reportedly found significantly higher TCR beta diversity in malignant thyroid tumors than benign nodules, in blood and tumor.

The chain employs TRBV6-2 or TRBV6-3 and TRBJ1-1; D ambiguous. The sequence came from a female donor with papillary thyroid cancer or a benign thyroid nodule (not recorded which). Some clones in this sample may be carry-over from other donors' samples. The sequencing sample was made of tumor tissue. CDR3 amino acids: CASCRETTGAFF. CDR3 nucleotides: TGTGCCAGCTGCCGGGAGACGACCGGAGCTTTCTTT.